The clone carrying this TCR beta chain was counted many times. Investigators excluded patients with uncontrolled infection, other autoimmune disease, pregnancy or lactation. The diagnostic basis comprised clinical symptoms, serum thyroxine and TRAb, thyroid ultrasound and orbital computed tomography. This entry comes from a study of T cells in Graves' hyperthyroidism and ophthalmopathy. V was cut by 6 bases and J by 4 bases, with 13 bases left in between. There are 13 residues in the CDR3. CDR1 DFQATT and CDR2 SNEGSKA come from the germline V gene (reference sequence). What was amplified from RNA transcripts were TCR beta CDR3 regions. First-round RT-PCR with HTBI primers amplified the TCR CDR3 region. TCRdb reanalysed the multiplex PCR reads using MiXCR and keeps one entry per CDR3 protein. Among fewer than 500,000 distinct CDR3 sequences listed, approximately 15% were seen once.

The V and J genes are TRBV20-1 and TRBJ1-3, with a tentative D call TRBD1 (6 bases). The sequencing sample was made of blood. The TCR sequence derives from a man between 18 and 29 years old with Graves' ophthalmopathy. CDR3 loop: CSAEQGGGNTIYF. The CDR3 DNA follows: TGCAGTGCAGAACAGGGTGGCGGAAACACCATATATTTT.